Presented here are 3 T cell receptor beta chains from one specimen sequenced in a study of T cells in Graves' hyperthyroidism and ophthalmopathy. Regions amplified from RNA transcripts were the TCR beta CDR3 regions. First-round RT-PCR of the TCR CDR3 relied on the HTBI primer set. TCRdb re-called the multiplex PCR reads with MiXCR, one entry per CDR3 protein. The sample carries a few hundred thousand distinct CDR3 sequences, more than 15% recorded once. The specimen was blood. The receptors were sampled from a woman aged 18-29 years with Graves' hyperthyroidism.

Ten or more counts support this clonotype. CDR3 sequence (DNA): TGCAGTGCTAGAGATCCGGCGGGAGCTGATGAGCAGTTCTTC. This translates into CSARDPAGADEQFF. This rearrangement joins TRBV20-1 to TRBJ2-1, with 7 bases aligning to TRBD2. Germline CDR1 DFQATT, CDR2 SNEGSKA (reference sequence). Germline trimming cut 0 bases from V and 8 bases from J; bases unmatched to any gene: 7. This CDR3 spans 14 amino acids.

The rearrangement joins TRBV6-2 or TRBV6-3 to TRBJ2-1; TRBD1 might be the D (6 bases). The CDR3 sequence is 12 residues long. Germline values: CDR1 MNHEY, CDR2 SVGEGT. V dropped 5 bases and J dropped 6 bases, with 8 bases sitting between them. The CDR3 reads CASSTDSNEQFF. The CDR3 bases are TGTGCCAGCAGTACGGACAGCAATGAGCAGTTCTTC.

In this sample, this clonotype turned up many times. The chain couples TRBV5-5 to TRBJ2-2; D is ambiguous. Per the germline V gene, CDR1 is SGHKS and CDR2 is YYEKEE (reference sequence). Trimming shortened V by 1 base and J by 0 bases, and 10 bases separated the two germline ends. The CDR3 consists of 16 residues. The CDR3 coding sequence is TGTGCCAGCAGCTTGTCTGCAGCGACGAACACCGGGGAGCTGTTTTTT. Encoded protein: CASSLSAATNTGELFF.